The 28 T cell receptor beta chains presented below share a single source sample, sequenced in a study of blood T cell repertoires in COVID-19. Data came from immunoSEQ multiplex PCR; TCRdb stores just in-frame clones and leaves some out. The data contain approximately 300,000 clones, 92% of them seen just once; the ten biggest clones take up 15% to 20%. Sequences were obtained from PBMCs or T cells enriched from blood (not recorded which). Receptor source: a woman aged 25 to 39 who had recovered from COVID-19.

The V call is TRBV7-9, the J call TRBJ2-1; TRBD2 matches 9 bases. V shed 2 bases and J 6 bases; nucleotides not matched to a gene: 5. Germline CDR1 reads SEHNR; CDR2 reads FQNEAQ (reference sequence). The CDR3 length is 15 residues. As DNA, the CDR3 is TGTGCCAGCAGCTTATCCGGACTAGCGTCCAATGAGCAGTTCTTC. Protein: CASSLSGLASNEQFF.

The chain joins TRBV5-8 to TRBJ2-1; 7 positions agree with TRBD1. Looked up from germline, CDR1 is SGHTS and CDR2 is YDEGEE. J lost 5 bases, V lost 0 bases, and 5 bases had no gene match. CDR3 length: 15 residues. CDR3 region: CASSLGQGVHNEQFF. In DNA, the CDR3 is TGTGCCAGCAGCTTGGGACAGGGAGTCCACAATGAGCAGTTCTTC. Complete variable domain (other parts from reference TRBV5-8 and TRBJ2-1): EAGVTQSPTHLIKTRGQQATLRCSPISGHTSVYWYQQALGLGLQFLLWYDEGEERNRGNFPPRFSGRQFPNYSSELNVNALELEDSALYLCASSLGQGVHNEQFFGPGTRLTVL.

The V call is TRBV6-5, the J call TRBJ1-4, with TRBD1 as a possible D gene (5 bases). V was cut by 2 bases and J by 1 base, with 5 bases left in between. The CDR3 contains 14 residues. In germline, CDR1 is MNHEY, CDR2 SVGAGI. The CDR3 spells CASSYQGTNEKLFF. CDR3 sequence (DNA): TGTGCCAGCAGTTACCAGGGAACTAATGAAAAACTGTTTTTT.

The V and J genes are TRBV28 and TRBJ2-3, with 15 bases identical to TRBD2. J lost 1 base, V lost 4 bases, and 9 bases had no gene match. The CDR3 is 19 amino acids. The germline gives CDR1 MDHEN, CDR2 SYDVKM. CDR3 sequence: CASSSEGLAGGSGTDTQYF. The CDR3 DNA reads as TGTGCCAGCAGTTCTGAGGGACTAGCGGGAGGATCTGGCACAGATACGCAGTATTTT.

This rearrangement joins TRBV4-1 to TRBJ2-7, with D unclear. The CDR3 has 15 residues. Germline assignment: CDR1 MGHRA and CDR2 YSYEKL. V lost 2 bases, J lost 6 bases, and 17 bases lay in between. CDR3 bases: TGCGCCAGCAGCCAACAGGCAGTATCCAGTGGCGAGCAGTACTTC. It codes for CASSQQAVSSGEQYF.

The chain recombines TRBV24-1 with TRBJ2-1; maybe TRBD1 (6 bases). The germline gives CDR1 KGHDR, CDR2 SFDVKD. The V gene lost 3 bases and the J gene lost 5 bases, with 16 bases spanning the gap. The CDR3 spans 16 residues. CDR3 sequence: CATSDPAGVTHNEQFF. In nucleotides, the CDR3 is TGTGCCACCAGTGATCCGGCAGGGGTAACGCACAATGAGCAGTTCTTC.

The chain is built from TRBV28 and TRBJ2-7; possible D gene TRBD2, 6 bases. CDR1 and CDR2 from the germline V gene are MDHEN and SYDVKM. The length of the CDR3 is 14 residues. Trimming took off 6 bases at V and 4 bases at J, with 16 bases between the two ends. The CDR3 nucleotides are TGTGCCAGCAGCCTAGGAGGGATCGAATACGAGCAGTACTTC. It codes for CASSLGGIEYEQYF.

The J gene is TRBJ2-3, the V gene TRBV3-1 (or the pseudogene TRBV3-2); D is undetermined. V lost 4 bases, J lost 0 bases, and 2 bases lay in between. Per germline, CDR1 LGHDT and CDR2 YNNKEL (reference sequence). This CDR3 contains 12 residues. Here the CDR3 reads CASSLSTDTQYF. The CDR3 bases are TGTGCCAGCAGCCTAAGCACAGATACGCAGTATTTT.

The chain combines TRBV2 with TRBJ2-1, with D maybe TRBD2 (7 bases). CDR1 and CDR2 (germline): SNHLY, FYNNEI. V shed 4 bases and J shed 3 bases, with 10 bases lying between them. The CDR3 length is 14 residues. CDR3 nucleotides: TGTGCCAGCAGTGCGGGGGGCGGCTACAATGAGCAGTTCTTC. This sequence encodes CASSAGGGYNEQFF.

The chain joins TRBV29-1 to TRBJ1-1; TRBD1 aligns across 9 bases. The CDR3 loop spans 12 amino acids. Per the germline V gene, CDR1 is SQVTM and CDR2 is ANQGSEA. The ends lost 7 bases at V and 4 bases at J; junction bases unmatched: 4. CDR3 protein: CSAQGAGTEAFF. CDR3 sequence (DNA): TGCAGCGCACAGGGGGCGGGCACTGAAGCTTTCTTT.

V gene TRBV7-9 combines with J gene TRBJ1-5, with 7 positions matching TRBD1. The CDR3 is 16 residues long. Trimming at V came to 5 bases and at J to 2 bases, leaving 9 bases not matched to a gene. Germline CDR1 reads SEHNR; CDR2 reads FQNEAQ (reference sequence). The CDR3 region has the DNA TGTGCCAGCAGCGAAATAAGGGGGCGGGGCAATCAGCCCCAGCATTTT. Its protein is CASSEIRGRGNQPQHF.

This clone was detected only once. The chain uses TRBV18 and TRBJ2-3; TRBD1 might be the D (6 bases). Germline V gene sequence: CDR1 KGHSH, CDR2 LQKENI. V shed 3 bases and J shed 2 bases, with 21 bases lying between them. The CDR3 consists of 18 residues. Here the CDR3 reads CASSPPSQGSPSTDTQYF. CDR3 nucleotides: TGTGCCAGCTCACCCCCATCACAGGGCTCACCTTCCACAGATACGCAGTATTTT.

The rearrangement links TRBV4-1 to TRBJ2-2, with D uncertain. Trimming shortened V by 1 base and J by 6 bases, and 12 bases separated the two germline ends. The germline gives CDR1 MGHRA, CDR2 YSYEKL. This CDR3 region has 15 residues. CDR3 coding DNA: TGCGCCAGCAGCCAAGTTGAGCGTGAAGCCGGGGAGCTGTTTTTT. Amino acids: CASSQVEREAGELFF.

The rearrangement links TRBV5-1 to TRBJ1-1; D remains ambiguous. Germline assignment: CDR1 SGHRS and CDR2 YFSETQ. The CDR3 is 14 amino acids. Deletions cut 1 base from V and 5 bases from J, with 12 bases between. The CDR3 spells CASSLTVGVTEAFF. The DNA of the CDR3 is TGCGCCAGCAGCTTGACAGTCGGGGTTACTGAAGCTTTCTTT.

CDR3 sequence reads: CASRDSPYNEQFF. The CDR3 bases are TGTGCCAGCAGGGATAGCCCCTACAATGAGCAGTTCTTC. This chain connects TRBV5-8 to TRBJ2-1; no firm D call. The CDR3 has 13 amino acids. Per germline, CDR1 SGHTS and CDR2 YDEGEE. Deletions cut 5 bases from V and 2 bases from J, with 8 bases between.

The chain carries TRBV18 and TRBJ2-7, with D perhaps TRBD1 (6 bases). The length of the CDR3 is 12 residues. V was cut by 5 bases and J by 12 bases, with 17 bases left in between. Per the germline V gene, CDR1 is KGHSH and CDR2 is LQKENI. As DNA, the CDR3 is TGTGCCAGCTCAAAAGACAGGTCTCATCGGTACTTC. Translating gives CASSKDRSHRYF.

The rearrangement links TRBV6-2 or TRBV6-3 to TRBJ2-2; 10 positions match TRBD2. V lost 2 bases to trimming and J lost 0 bases; unmatched junction nucleotides: 3. The CDR3 spans 17 residues. Germline V gene sequence: CDR1 MNHEY, CDR2 SVGEGT. CDR3 nucleotides: TGTGCCAGCAGTTACAGCAGCGGGGGGGCGAACACCGGGGAGCTGTTTTTT. It is translated as CASSYSSGGANTGELFF.

In its sample, this clone was seen once. The V call is TRBV28, the J call TRBJ2-7, with D possibly matching TRBD1 (6 bases). CDR1 is MDHEN and CDR2 is SYDVKM in the germline V gene. The CDR3 is 15 residues long. The V gene lost 5 bases and the J gene lost 0 bases, with 14 bases spanning the gap. DNA for the CDR3: TGTGCCAGCAGTCAGTGGATGGACAGCTCCTACGAGCAGTACTTC. Residues: CASSQWMDSSYEQYF.

The chain combines TRBV5-1 with TRBJ2-7; 8 positions agree with TRBD2. The junction had 6 bases not matched to a gene; V was cut back by 3 bases and J by 1 base. From germline, CDR1 is SGHRS and CDR2 YFSETQ. This CDR3 contains 15 residues. The CDR3 DNA reads as TGCGCCAGCAGCTCAATGGGCGGGGGGTCCTACGAGCAGTACTTC. Translated, it gives CASSSMGGGSYEQYF.

The V gene is TRBV3-1 (or the pseudogene TRBV3-2), the J gene TRBJ2-5, with a tentative D call TRBD2 (5 bases). The V gene's germline CDR1 is LGHDT and CDR2 YNNKEL (reference sequence). V shed 1 base and J shed 5 bases, with 11 bases lying between them. The CDR3 covers 14 residues. The CDR3 loop reads CASSQAGGWETQYF. CDR3 nucleotides: TGTGCCAGCAGCCAAGCTGGCGGGTGGGAGACCCAGTACTTC.

The gene calls are TRBV27 and TRBJ2-6; no reliable D call. The CDR3 has 14 amino acids. The germline V gene encodes CDR1 MNHEY and CDR2 SMNVEV (reference sequence). The V end was cut by 5 bases, the J end by 2 bases, with 7 bases between. The CDR3 protein is CASSRVTGANVLTF. The CDR3 DNA follows: TGTGCCAGCAGTCGGGTGACTGGGGCCAACGTCCTGACTTTC. Combining the CDR3 with reference TRBV27 and TRBJ2-6 gives the whole variable domain EAQVTQNPRYLITVTGKKLTVTCSQNMNHEYMSWYRQDPGLGLRQIYYSMNVEVTDKGDVPEGYKVSRKEKRNFPLILESPSPNQTSLYFCASSRVTGANVLTFGAGSRLTVL.

V and J are TRBV7-9 and TRBJ2-5; TRBD2 agrees at 9 bases. CDR3 size: 17 residues. Germline V gives CDR1 SEHNR, CDR2 FQNEAQ (reference sequence). Losses at the gene ends were 5 bases for V and 5 bases for J; bases not matched to a gene: 15. The chain's CDR3 is CASSEGAAGGPVETQYF. Written as DNA, the CDR3 is TGTGCCAGCAGCGAAGGGGCGGCGGGAGGGCCGGTGGAGACCCAGTACTTC.

The chain couples TRBV10-3 to TRBJ2-2; tentatively, D is TRBD1 (6 bases). There are 16 residues in the CDR3. Germline V CDR1 and CDR2: ENHRY, SYGVKD. Trimming shortened V by 0 bases and J by 7 bases, and 15 bases separated the two germline ends. CDR3 residues: CAISESGRGKVGELFF. The CDR3 coding sequence is TGTGCCATCAGTGAGTCGGGCAGGGGAAAGGTCGGGGAGCTGTTTTTT.

Here the CDR3 reads CASSPLAGASAKNIQYF. CDR3 bases: TGTGCCAGCAGTCCCCTAGCGGGAGCTTCGGCCAAAAACATTCAGTACTTC. The V and J genes are TRBV28 and TRBJ2-4; 10 bases line up with TRBD2. With V trimmed by 5 bases and J by 1 base, 8 bases remained unmatched. Looked up from germline, CDR1 is MDHEN and CDR2 is SYDVKM. This CDR3 has 17 residues.

The chain couples TRBV28 to TRBJ2-1, with 9 bases aligning to TRBD1. V shed 6 bases, J shed 6 bases, and the junction held 9 bases outside the gene matches. The CDR3 sequence is 15 residues long. In germline, CDR1 is MDHEN, CDR2 SYDVKM. This CDR3 reads CASSAQGAGSNEQFF. CDR3 nucleotide sequence: TGTGCCAGCAGCGCACAGGGGGCAGGTTCCAATGAGCAGTTCTTC.

This chain joins TRBV7-3 and TRBJ2-1; the match to TRBD2 covers 14 bases. This CDR3 is built from 16 residues. CDR1 is SGHTA and CDR2 is FQGTGA in the germline V gene. V shed 0 bases, J shed 8 bases, and the junction held 3 bases outside the gene matches. CDR3 loop: CASSLTGLAGADEQFF. The CDR3, as DNA: TGTGCCAGCAGCTTAACGGGACTAGCGGGAGCTGATGAGCAGTTCTTC.

The rearrangement joins TRBV18 to TRBJ1-6; TRBD1 agrees at 7 bases. Germline V gene sequence: CDR1 KGHSH, CDR2 LQKENI. The CDR3 sequence is 15 residues long. The V and J ends lost 3 bases and 5 bases, in that order; junction bases with no gene match: 4. CDR3 protein: CASSPGTADNSPLHF. The CDR3 DNA sequence: TGTGCCAGCTCACCTGGGACAGCCGATAATTCACCCCTCCACTTT.

This chain uses TRBV7-8 with TRBJ2-7, with 10 bases identical to TRBD1. The germline V gene encodes CDR1 SGHVS and CDR2 FQNEAQ. V lost 4 bases, J lost 3 bases, and 12 bases stayed unmatched. The CDR3 contains 17 residues. As DNA, the CDR3 is TGTGCCAGCAGCTCCATGGGGGAAGGGACAGGGGACTACGAGCAGTACTTC. Translated: CASSSMGEGTGDYEQYF.